The 2 T cell receptor beta chains below come from one sample, sequenced in a study of T cells of healthy individuals. From the 5' RACE reads, TCRdb called clonotypes with MiXCR, one entry per CDR3 protein. The sample lists fewer than 70,000 distinct CDR3 sequences, approximately 15% occurring once. The receptor set was obtained from a human donor in good health.

This clonotype was detected only a few times. CDR3 DNA sequence: TGTGCCAGCAGTGACCGTTCCCACGGGGACACTGAAGCTTTCTTT. This codes for CASSDRSHGDTEAFF. This chain joins TRBV6-1 and TRBJ1-1; D unclear. CDR1 and CDR2 (germline): MNHNS, SASEGT. Trimming took 3 bases from V and 3 from J, leaving 14 bases between them. The CDR3 has 15 amino acids.

This clonotype appeared many times. The chain links TRBV3-1 to TRBJ2-3; TRBD1 agrees at 9 bases. This CDR3 is 15 amino acids long. With 5 bases clipped from V and 3 bases from J, the junction kept 6 bases outside the gene matches. Germline CDR1 is LGHDT and CDR2 is YNNKEL (reference sequence). CDR3 sequence reads: CASSSGTGWTDTQYF. The CDR3 DNA follows: TGTGCCAGCAGCTCTGGGACAGGGTGGACAGATACGCAGTATTTT.